The 24 T cell receptor beta chains below come from one sample, sequenced in a study of T cells after yellow fever vaccination (dated by TCRdb to the late 2010s). The sample's treatment or condition label, in plain terms: live attenuated yellow fever vaccine strain. Library preparation used 5' RACE. The listed sequencing device is Illumina NovaSeq 6000. The public sequencing data were trimmed at Q25 with fastp and processed into clonotypes with MiXCR by TCRdb, which kept only in-frame beta chains. Each CDR3 protein appears once, grouped with its most common genes and DNA. This sample gives 150,000 to 200,000 distinct CDR3 sequences in total; approximately 10% of them show up just once. Of the sample, 36% is held by the ten largest clones. Sequences were derived from CD8+ T cells sorted from PBMCs, sampled 15 days after the yellow fever booster vaccination. The receptors here all came from a young man who received the YFV17D yellow fever vaccine.

The chain employs TRBV20-1 and TRBJ2-3; 7 nucleotides match TRBD2. The J segment lost 6 bases and the V segment lost 5 bases, leaving 14 bases of the junction unmatched. This CDR3 is built from 15 residues. From germline, CDR1 is DFQATT and CDR2 SNEGSKA (reference sequence). The CDR3, as DNA: TGCAGTGCTCCTCAGACTAGCAAACGTAAGGATACGCAGTATTTT. As protein: CSAPQTSKRKDTQYF.

CDR3: CASSPIGQGKDLSRYTF. CDR3 nucleotide sequence: TGTGCCAGCTCACCTATCGGACAGGGGAAAGATCTGTCGAGGTACACCTTC. This rearrangement joins TRBV18 to TRBJ1-2; 9 nucleotides match TRBD1. The CDR3 totals 17 residues. The V and J ends lost 3 bases and 11 bases, in that order; junction bases with no gene match: 19. Germline assignment: CDR1 KGHSH and CDR2 LQKENI.

The table lists this clonotype with many counts. The V and J genes are TRBV4-1 and TRBJ2-7, with D possibly TRBD1 on 6 matching bases. Germline CDR1 MGHRA, CDR2 YSYEKL. This CDR3 is built from 16 residues. V lost 1 base, J lost 0 bases, and 13 bases lay in between. Here the CDR3 DNA reads TGCGCCAGCAGCCAAGCCCTGGGGGCTAGCTCCTACGAGCAGTACTTC. Amino acids: CASSQALGASSYEQYF.

This clonotype was recorded a few times. The chain carries TRBV4-1 and TRBJ2-5; TRBD2 matches at 12 bases. The CDR3 covers 18 residues. Germline values: CDR1 MGHRA, CDR2 YSYEKL. V dropped 2 bases and J dropped 5; count of bases not matched to a gene: 12. The CDR3 sequence is CASSQLAGGGSAWETQYF. Here the CDR3 DNA reads TGCGCCAGCAGCCAACTAGCGGGGGGGGGCTCCGCCTGGGAGACCCAGTACTTC.

This clonotype was detected a few times. CDR3: CASSQDWTVQETQYF. Written as DNA, the CDR3 is TGTGCCAGCAGCCAAGATTGGACAGTCCAAGAGACCCAGTACTTC. This chain uses TRBV4-2 with TRBJ2-5; tentative D call: TRBD1 (6 bases). The length of the CDR3 is 15 residues. Germline V gene sequence: CDR1 LGHNA, CDR2 YNFKEQ. V lost 0 bases, J lost 1 base, and 9 bases lay in between.

The chain combines TRBV7-8 with TRBJ2-7, with 7 bases aligning to TRBD2. The V gene's germline CDR1 is SGHVS and CDR2 FQNEAQ. This CDR3 region has 15 residues. With 0 bases clipped from V and 1 base from J, the junction kept 3 bases outside the gene matches. The CDR3 sequence is CASSLAGGRSYEQYV. In DNA form, the CDR3 reads TGTGCCAGCAGCTTAGCGGGAGGGCGATCCTACGAGCAGTACGTC.

The chain carries TRBV20-1 and TRBJ2-2; 10 bases are shared with TRBD2. The CDR3 is 15 residues long. The V segment lost 4 bases and the J segment 5 bases; nucleotides outside the gene matches: 7. Germline-derived CDR1 and CDR2 are DFQATT and SNEGSKA (reference sequence). The DNA for the CDR3 is TGCAGTGCTACCTACGGGGGACTAGCGACCGGGGAGCTGTTTTTT. Translation gives CSATYGGLATGELFF.

The CDR3 sequence: CSVEAQRGGPGELFF. CDR3 in DNA: TGCAGCGTTGAAGCCCAGCGGGGGGGCCCCGGGGAGCTGTTTTTT. The J gene is TRBJ2-2, the V gene TRBV29-1, with 10 nucleotides matching TRBD2. Losses at the gene ends were 1 base for V and 6 bases for J; bases not matched to a gene: 5. Germline values: CDR1 SQVTM, CDR2 ANQGSEA. This CDR3 is 15 amino acids long.

This clonotype has ten or more counts. The V and J genes are TRBV29-1 and TRBJ2-5; TRBD2 matches 10 bases. Germline V gene sequence: CDR1 SQVTM, CDR2 ANQGSEA. This CDR3 has 14 amino acids. V was pared by 2 bases and J by 4 bases, with 4 bases of the junction left unmatched. The CDR3 DNA reads TGCAGCGTTGAACTAGCGGGGGAGGGAGAGACCCAGTACTTC. Protein sequence: CSVELAGEGETQYF.

The V and J genes are TRBV9 and TRBJ2-1; TRBD2 might be the D (6 bases). Trimming pared 3 bases from V and 10 bases from J, leaving 14 bases between. The germline V gene has CDR1 SGDLS and CDR2 YYNGEE. CDR3 length: 13 amino acids. The CDR3 DNA follows: TGTGCCAGCAGCGACCGGACTATCTCGGAGCAGTTCTTC. Translation gives CASSDRTISEQFF.

This clonotype was detected only a few times. CDR3 amino acids: CASSFKGSYEQYF. The CDR3 coding sequence is TGTGCCAGCAGCTTTAAGGGTTCCTACGAGCAGTACTTC. V gene TRBV5-6 combines with J gene TRBJ2-7; no clear D. The ends were cut back, 2 bases at V and 1 base at J, with 7 bases in the middle. Germline V gene data show CDR1 as SGHDT and CDR2 as YYEEEE. There are 13 residues in the CDR3.

The genes are TRBV6-2 or TRBV6-3 and TRBJ1-5; D is possibly TRBD1 (6 bases). The CDR3 extends over 19 amino acids. CDR1 MNHEY and CDR2 SVGEGT come from the germline V gene. The ends were cut back, 0 bases at V and 0 bases at J, with 18 bases in the middle. The CDR3 nucleotides read TGTGCCAGCAGTTACTCTTTCGGACCCAACAGGGATAGCAATCAGCCCCAGCATTTT. Its translation is CASSYSFGPNRDSNQPQHF.

This clonotype was recorded a few times. This chain joins TRBV4-2 and TRBJ1-1; D unresolved. CDR1 is LGHNA, CDR2 YNFKEQ, per germline. The CDR3 has 13 amino acids. V was pared by 7 bases and J by 5 bases, with 14 bases between. The CDR3 region is CASIPSVGTEAFF. The CDR3 DNA is TGTGCCAGCATCCCGAGTGTGGGGACTGAAGCTTTCTTT.

This clonotype was recorded a few times. This sequence joins TRBV28 and TRBJ2-5, with D unclear. The CDR3 loop spans 15 amino acids. Trimming removed 3 bases at V and 2 bases at J, with 13 bases between. Germline assignment: CDR1 MDHEN and CDR2 SYDVKM. CDR3 DNA: TGTGCCAGCAGTTTTCGCAGCCATGAGCAAGAGACCCAGTACTTC. This sequence encodes CASSFRSHEQETQYF.

The chain carries TRBV29-1 and TRBJ2-7, with 9 bases aligning to TRBD1. Germline lookup yields CDR1 SQVTM and CDR2 ANQGSEA. The V gene end was trimmed by 0 bases and the J gene end by 7 bases; junction bases not matched to a gene: 10. The CDR3 is 15 residues long. CDR3 coding DNA: TGCAGCGTTGAAGATCGGGGACAGGGTCCTGTAGAGCAGTACTTC. This encodes CSVEDRGQGPVEQYF.

This clonotype was seen only a few times. The rearrangement joins TRBV4-3 to TRBJ1-1; weak D call: TRBD1 (5 bases). Germline lookup yields CDR1 LGHNA and CDR2 YSLEER. The CDR3 runs to 14 residues. Trimming removed 0 bases from V and 4 bases from J, with 9 bases in between. For the CDR3, the DNA is TGCGCCAGCAGCCAAGATGGGGGATCCACTGAAGCTTTCTTT. This codes for CASSQDGGSTEAFF.

This clonotype has more than one count but fewer than ten. This chain joins TRBV28 and TRBJ2-7; the D gene is possibly TRBD2 (7 bases). The CDR3 covers 12 residues. V lost 10 bases, J lost 10 bases, and 20 bases lay in between. In germline, CDR1 is MDHEN, CDR2 SYDVKM. The CDR3 protein is CATRDLGGEQYV. DNA of the CDR3: TGTGCCACAAGGGATCTAGGGGGGGAACAGTACGTC.

This clonotype was detected a few times. CDR3 loop: CASSLTTGWAEAFF. Written as DNA, the CDR3 is TGCGCCAGCAGCCTAACGACAGGGTGGGCTGAAGCTTTCTTT. The V call is TRBV5-1, the J call TRBJ1-1; 7 bases match TRBD1. Losses at the gene ends were 4 bases for V and 6 bases for J; bases not matched to a gene: 9. Germline V gives CDR1 SGHRS, CDR2 YFSETQ. CDR3 length: 14 residues.

This clonotype was seen more than once but under ten times. The rearrangement joins TRBV5-5 to TRBJ2-5, with D uncertain. This CDR3 contains 14 residues. CDR1 is SGHKS, CDR2 YYEKEE, per germline (reference sequence). The V gene lost 3 bases and the J gene lost 2 bases, with 11 bases spanning the gap. CDR3 coding DNA: TGTGCCAGCAGCTCCCCAGTGGGGCAAGAGACCCAGTACTTC. This translates into CASSSPVGQETQYF.

The chain carries TRBV7-2 and TRBJ1-3; D gene uncertain. CDR3 size: 16 residues. Germline V gene data show CDR1 as SGHTA and CDR2 as FQGNSA. The V end was cut by 6 bases, the J end by 0 bases, with 15 bases between. CDR3 DNA sequence: TGTGCCAGCAGTTTCCGCTCTCAGGACTCTGGAAACACCATATATTTT. This sequence encodes CASSFRSQDSGNTIYF.

The CDR3 DNA sequence: TGTGCCAGCAGTTACTACAAGGAAAAACTGTTTTTT. Translation gives CASSYYKEKLFF. The chain joins TRBV6-2 or TRBV6-3 to TRBJ1-4; D remains ambiguous. The CDR3 runs to 12 residues. Germline lookup yields CDR1 MNHEY and CDR2 SVGEGT. V shed 1 base and J shed 8 bases, with 5 bases lying between them.

This clonotype showed up just a few times. The V call is TRBV12-3 or TRBV12-4, the J call TRBJ2-7, with a tentative D call TRBD1 (5 bases). The V and J ends lost 1 base and 5 bases respectively, with 9 bases between them. This CDR3 comprises 13 residues. DNA for the CDR3: TGTGCCAGCAGTTTAGGGGGCCCCGACGAGCAGTACTTC. Its translation is CASSLGGPDEQYF.

The chain joins TRBV10-3 to TRBJ1-6, with TRBD1 as a possible D gene (6 bases). The CDR3 has 14 amino acids. The germline V and J ends were trimmed by 6 bases and 7 bases, with 13 bases remaining between them. The germline CDR1 and CDR2 sequences are ENHRY and SYGVKD. CDR3 sequence (DNA): TGTGCCATCAGCCGGACAGTGGGAAATTCACCCCTCCACTTT. It yields the protein CAISRTVGNSPLHF.

This sequence joins TRBV28 and TRBJ2-1; 12 nucleotides match TRBD2. With 5 bases clipped from V and 7 bases from J, the junction kept 3 bases outside the gene matches. This CDR3 region has 14 residues. Per the germline V gene, CDR1 is MDHEN and CDR2 is SYDVKM. CDR3 DNA: TGTGCCAGCAGTATAGGACTAGCGGGGAATGAGCAGTTCTTC. Translated: CASSIGLAGNEQFF.